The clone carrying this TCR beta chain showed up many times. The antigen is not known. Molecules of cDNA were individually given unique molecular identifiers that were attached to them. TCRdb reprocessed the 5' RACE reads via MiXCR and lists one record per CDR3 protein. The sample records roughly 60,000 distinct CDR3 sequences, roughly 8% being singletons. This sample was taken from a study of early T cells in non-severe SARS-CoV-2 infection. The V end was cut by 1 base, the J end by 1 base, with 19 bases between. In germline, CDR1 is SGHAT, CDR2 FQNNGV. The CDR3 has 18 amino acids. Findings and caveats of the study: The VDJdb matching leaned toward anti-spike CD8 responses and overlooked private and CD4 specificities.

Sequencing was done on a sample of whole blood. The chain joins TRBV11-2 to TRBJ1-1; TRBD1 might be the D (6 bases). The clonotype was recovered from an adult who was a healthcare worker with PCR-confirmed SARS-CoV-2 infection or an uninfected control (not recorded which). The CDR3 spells CASSLVPLQGPTNTEAFF. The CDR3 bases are TGTGCCAGCAGCTTAGTCCCTTTGCAGGGGCCCACGAACACTGAAGCTTTCTTT.